Each of the 28 T cell receptor beta chains below was sequenced from the same sample in a study of T cells after yellow fever vaccination. Each CDR3 protein gets one entry after TCRdb re-called the 5' RACE reads with MiXCR. The profile shows some 110,000 distinct CDR3 sequences, 7.2% of them singletons. Material: CD4+ T cells sorted from PBMCs, obtained 35 to 50 days after the first yellow fever vaccination. These receptors were obtained from a man aged 18 to 35 who received the YFV17D yellow fever vaccine.

This clonotype came up many times. The chain has TRBV10-2 and TRBJ2-3, with 11 bases lining up with TRBD2. The CDR3 totals 13 residues. CDR1 and CDR2 from the germline V gene are WSHSY and SAAADI. With 8 bases clipped from V and 4 bases from J, the junction kept 2 bases outside the gene matches. CDR3 in DNA: TGCGCCAGCGGTAGCGGGGGGGCAGATACGCAGTATTTT. Its translation: CASGSGGADTQYF.

In this sample, this clonotype turned up many times. The chain carries TRBV7-2 and TRBJ2-5, with D tentatively TRBD2 (5 bases). Deletions cut 1 base from V and 7 bases from J, with 13 bases between. The length of the CDR3 is 14 residues. Germline CDR1 is SGHTA and CDR2 is FQGNSA. The CDR3 nucleotides read TGTGCCAGCAGCTTAGTTGAGTACGGGGTGACCCAGTACTTC. It is translated as CASSLVEYGVTQYF.

This clonotype has at least ten counts. The chain combines TRBV7-2 with TRBJ2-1, with D perhaps TRBD1 (5 bases). CDR1 is SGHTA, CDR2 FQGNSA, per germline. This CDR3 has 14 amino acids. Trimming shortened V by 7 bases and J by 2 bases, and 12 bases separated the two germline ends. CDR3 region: CASTVDITYNEQFF. The CDR3 coding sequence is TGTGCCAGCACCGTGGACATCACCTACAATGAGCAGTTCTTC.

This clonotype was observed at least ten times. The chain has TRBV7-2 and TRBJ2-7, with TRBD2 identical over 14 bases. Germline trimming cut 4 bases from V and 4 bases from J; bases unmatched to any gene: 6. The length of the CDR3 is 16 residues. In germline, CDR1 is SGHTA, CDR2 FQGNSA. DNA for the CDR3: TGTGCCAGCAGCTACGGACTAGCGGGGGGTTCGTACGAGCAGTACTTC. Translation gives CASSYGLAGGSYEQYF.

In this sample, this clonotype turned up a few times. V gene TRBV29-1 combines with J gene TRBJ2-5; 9 bases line up with TRBD2. Germline V lookup: CDR1 SQVTM, CDR2 ANQGSEA. CDR3 length equals 14 residues. J gave up 3 bases and V 4 bases, and 6 bases lay outside the gene matches. Here the CDR3 reads CSVGRLAVEETQYF. The CDR3 DNA follows: TGCAGCGTTGGTCGACTAGCGGTGGAAGAGACCCAGTACTTC.

The chain uses TRBV21-1 and TRBJ1-5; the table names TRBD1, a call not compared with the DNA. TRBV21-1 is annotated as a pseudogene. The CDR3 has 15 residues. The CDR3 DNA sequence: TGTGCCAGCAGCCTCAAGGGGGTGAGCAGTCAGCCCCAGCATTTT. Protein: CASSLKGVSSQPQHF.

This clonotype was seen repeatedly, ten times or more. V is TRBV6-6 and J is TRBJ1-6; D may be TRBD1 (6 bases). The germline gives CDR1 MNHNY, CDR2 SVGAGI (reference sequence). The CDR3 totals 13 residues. Trimming shortened V by 4 bases and J by 7 bases, and 8 bases separated the two germline ends. The CDR3 DNA sequence: TGTGCCAGCAGTTCAGGGGCAAATTCACCCCTCCACTTT. The encoded protein is CASSSGANSPLHF.

This clonotype was found many times. The V and J genes are TRBV5-6 and TRBJ2-3; 9 bases are shared with TRBD2. Germline V lookup: CDR1 SGHDT, CDR2 YYEEEE. The CDR3 is 16 amino acids. Trimming cost V 3 bases and J 2 bases; bases outside gene matches: 7. CDR3 residues: CASSSVAGANTDTQYF. CDR3 coding DNA: TGTGCCAGCAGCTCCGTAGCGGGGGCCAACACAGATACGCAGTATTTT.

This clonotype has at least ten counts. This chain uses TRBV2 with TRBJ2-5; D not certain. This CDR3 region has 14 residues. V lost 7 bases and J 6 bases, leaving 18 bases between the germline ends. Germline CDR1 SNHLY, CDR2 FYNNEI. This CDR3 reads CASMGSMWVKTQYF. As DNA, the CDR3 is TGTGCCAGCATGGGTAGCATGTGGGTGAAGACCCAGTACTTC.

In this sample, this clonotype turned up many times. The chain carries TRBV7-9 and TRBJ2-7; 9 nucleotides agree with TRBD1. The ends lost 10 bases at V and 1 base at J; junction bases unmatched: 5. This CDR3 is 13 amino acids long. Per germline, CDR1 SEHNR and CDR2 FQNEAQ (reference sequence). CDR3 in amino acids: CATRGTGSYEQYF. The DNA for the CDR3 is TGTGCCACGCGGGGGACAGGGTCCTACGAGCAGTACTTC.

In this sample, this clonotype turned up many times. J is TRBJ2-6 and V is TRBV7-9; maybe TRBD1 (6 bases). Per the germline V gene, CDR1 is SEHNR and CDR2 is FQNEAQ (reference sequence). CDR3 length: 17 amino acids. V was shortened by 5 bases and J by 2 bases, with 16 bases between the two germline ends. This chain's CDR3 is CASSRWDIRTGANVLTF. CDR3 coding DNA: TGTGCCAGCAGCCGGTGGGACATCCGTACTGGGGCCAACGTCCTGACTTTC. Variable domain in full (rest from reference TRBV7-9 and TRBJ2-6): DTGVSQNPRHKITKRGQNVTFRCDPISEHNRLYWYRQTLGQGPEFLTYFQNEAQLEKSRLLSDRFSAERPKGSFSTLEIQRTEQGDSAMYLCASSRWDIRTGANVLTFGAGSRLTVL.

Ten or more counts support this clonotype. This chain joins TRBV7-2 and TRBJ1-4; possibly TRBD1 for D (6 bases). The CDR3 runs 15 residues. Germline V CDR1 and CDR2: SGHTA, FQGNSA. Trimming cost V 3 bases and J 8 bases, with 16 bases left between them. The DNA of the CDR3 is TGTGCCAGCAGCTTTAAGCCGGGACAAGAGGAAAAACTGTTTTTT. Translating it yields CASSFKPGQEEKLFF.

This clonotype showed up many times. The chain carries TRBV5-6 and TRBJ2-3; TRBD2 aligns across 11 bases. Trimming took 0 bases from V and 4 from J; bases not matched to a gene: 1. The germline gives CDR1 SGHDT, CDR2 YYEEEE. CDR3 length: 15 amino acids. CDR3 sequence: CASSLELAGADTQYF. The DNA of the CDR3 is TGTGCCAGCAGCTTGGAACTAGCGGGGGCAGATACGCAGTATTTT.

This clonotype has ten or more counts. The J gene is TRBJ2-3, the V gene TRBV7-2; 7 nucleotides match TRBD1. CDR3 length: 15 residues. With 2 bases clipped from V and 4 bases from J, the junction kept 6 bases outside the gene matches. Looked up from germline, CDR1 is SGHTA and CDR2 is FQGNSA. CDR3 protein: CASSLRGPSADTQYF. CDR3 coding DNA: TGTGCCAGCAGCTTAAGGGGGCCCAGCGCAGATACGCAGTATTTT.

This clonotype was seen repeatedly, ten times or more. V gene TRBV7-8 combines with J gene TRBJ2-3, with a possible D match to TRBD1 (6 bases). Germline V gives CDR1 SGHVS, CDR2 FQNEAQ. The CDR3 extends over 13 amino acids. V was shortened by 10 bases and J by 5 bases, with 16 bases between the two germline ends. CDR3 nucleotides: TGTGCCACAGGGGACGGAGCAAGAGATACGCAGTATTTT. Residues: CATGDGARDTQYF.

In this sample, this clonotype turned up many times. V usage is TRBV20-1 and J usage is TRBJ1-2; 8 bases fit TRBD1. The CDR3 extends over 13 amino acids. From germline, CDR1 is DFQATT and CDR2 SNEGSKA (reference sequence). V was clipped by 3 bases and J by 8 bases; unmatched bases: 8. The CDR3 loop reads CSASSTGASGYTF. In DNA, the CDR3 is TGCAGTGCTAGTTCGACAGGGGCCTCCGGCTACACCTTC.

This clonotype has just a few counts. This chain uses TRBV12-3 or TRBV12-4 with TRBJ1-3; D unclear. Trimming took 3 bases from V and 0 from J, leaving 6 bases between them. The CDR3 consists of 14 residues. The CDR3 nucleotides read TGTGCCAGCAGTTTTACCGGCTCTGGAAACACCATATATTTT. This encodes CASSFTGSGNTIYF.

Many counts were recorded for this clonotype. CDR3 in DNA: TGCGCCAGCAGCCAAGCGCGGACGGCTGGAAACACCATATATTTT. Translating it yields CASSQARTAGNTIYF. The V gene is TRBV4-3, the J gene TRBJ1-3, with D hard to call. Germline lookup yields CDR1 LGHNA and CDR2 YSLEER. V lost 1 base and J 2 bases, leaving 9 bases between the germline ends. The CDR3 covers 15 residues.

The table lists this clonotype with many counts. The J gene is TRBJ2-3, the V gene TRBV5-1, with 9 bases matching TRBD1. Trimming at V came to 0 bases and at J to 5 bases, leaving 7 bases not matched to a gene. CDR1 and CDR2 from the germline V gene are SGHRS and YFSETQ. CDR3 length equals 16 residues. CDR3 region: CASSLAGQGRQDTQYF. The CDR3 DNA reads TGCGCCAGCAGCTTGGCAGGACAGGGGAGGCAAGATACGCAGTATTTT.

This clonotype showed up many times. The J gene is TRBJ2-5, the V gene TRBV5-1, with TRBD1 matching 7 bases. Germline loops: CDR1 SGHRS, CDR2 YFSETQ. After removal of 4 bases from V and 2 bases from J, the junction contained 8 bases not matched to a gene. The CDR3 contains 15 residues. This CDR3 is CASSTTGIAQETQYF. The CDR3 DNA reads as TGCGCCAGCAGCACGACAGGGATCGCGCAAGAGACCCAGTACTTC.

The sample holds a few counts of this clonotype. The gene calls are TRBV18 and TRBJ2-5; perhaps TRBD2 as D (6 bases). V lost 5 bases and J 5 bases, leaving 18 bases between the germline ends. CDR1 is KGHSH, CDR2 LQKENI, per germline. The CDR3 runs 15 residues. DNA of the CDR3: TGTGCCAGCTCATCGACGCCCGGGACTGAGGAGACCCAGTACTTC. Translating it yields CASSSTPGTEETQYF.

The sample holds many counts of this clonotype. This chain links TRBV18 with TRBJ2-3; D call uncertain. The CDR3 length is 13 residues. Germline V CDR1 and CDR2: KGHSH, LQKENI. With 3 bases removed from V and 2 bases from J, the gap between germline ends came to 6 bases. As DNA, the CDR3 is TGTGCCAGCTCACCCCTAAACACAGATACGCAGTATTTT. Translated, it gives CASSPLNTDTQYF.

This clonotype was detected many times. The CDR3 DNA follows: TGTGCCAGCAGCGGAAGCCCGGGCCCGTATGAAAAACTGTTTTTT. Residues: CASSGSPGPYEKLFF. The J gene is TRBJ1-4, the V gene TRBV6-2 or TRBV6-3; D ambiguous. Germline V CDR1 and CDR2: MNHEY, SVGEGT. The CDR3 totals 15 residues. V was cut by 6 bases and J by 6 bases, with 17 bases left in between.

This clonotype showed up many times. The rearrangement links TRBV28 to TRBJ1-2, with 8 bases aligning to TRBD1. The V gene end was trimmed by 6 bases and the J gene end by 4 bases; junction bases not matched to a gene: 7. From germline, CDR1 is MDHEN and CDR2 SYDVKM. The CDR3 has 14 residues. The chain's CDR3 is CASSLDRAFYGYTF. As DNA, the CDR3 is TGTGCCAGCAGCCTGGACAGGGCCTTCTATGGCTACACCTTC.

This clonotype has at least ten counts. DNA of the CDR3: TGCAGCGCCAAATACAGGGGGGCCTACAATGAGCAGTTCTTC. This gives the protein CSAKYRGAYNEQFF. The V call is TRBV29-1, the J call TRBJ2-1; 8 bases are a match to TRBD1. V gave up 7 bases and J gave up 2 bases; unmatched junction bases: 7. The CDR3 contains 14 residues. CDR1 SQVTM and CDR2 ANQGSEA come from the germline V gene.

This clonotype was detected only a few times. The rearrangement uses TRBV5-4 and TRBJ2-7, with D perhaps matching TRBD2 (6 bases). CDR1 and CDR2 from the germline V gene are SGHNT and YYREEE (reference sequence). The CDR3 totals 15 residues. The V gene lost 4 bases and the J gene lost 0 bases, with 14 bases spanning the gap. The chain's CDR3 is CASSKAREISYEQYF. CDR3 bases: TGTGCCAGCAGCAAAGCCCGGGAGATCTCCTACGAGCAGTACTTC.

At least ten counts were recorded for this clonotype. The rearrangement joins TRBV9 to TRBJ2-3; D possibly uses TRBD1 or TRBD2 (5 bases each). The CDR3 sequence is 14 residues long. Germline-derived CDR1 and CDR2 are SGDLS and YYNGEE. V lost 2 bases, J lost 2 bases, and 9 bases lay in between. CDR3 in amino acids: CASSVGELTDTQYF. CDR3 bases: TGTGCCAGCAGCGTGGGGGAACTCACAGATACGCAGTATTTT.

This clonotype was detected a few times. The chain combines TRBV7-2 with TRBJ1-2, with a weak D call TRBD1 (5 bases). Germline-derived CDR1 and CDR2 are SGHTA and FQGNSA. The CDR3 sequence is 15 residues long. Between the trimmed V and J ends, which lost 5 bases and 6 bases, there was a span of 19 bases. The CDR3 coding sequence is TGTGCCAGCAGCCAGCAGGGCGCCTACATGGATGGCTACACCTTC. It yields the protein CASSQQGAYMDGYTF. The full variable domain, its missing parts supplied by reference TRBV7-2 and TRBJ1-2, is GAGVSQSPSNKVTEKGKDVELRCDPISGHTALYWYRQSLGQGLEFLIYFQGNSAPDKSGLPSDRFSAERTGGSVSTLTIQRTQQEDSAVYLCASSQQGAYMDGYTFGSGTRLTVV.